This paragraph covers one T cell receptor beta chain sequence. The antigen is undetermined. These data originate in a study of cytomegalovirus exposure and HLA in healthy donors. For the study at large: According to later analysis, the same platform produced the roughly 130 validation and several hundred first-cohort repertoires. Overall study results and limits: The study put 150 or so TCR beta chains on its list as cytomegalovirus-associated. First-cohort TCR clusters were later found to tend to co-occur in the 120 or so validation repertoires.

CDR1 is LGHNA and CDR2 is YSLEER in the germline V gene. CDR3 length: 16 amino acids. Trimming took off 0 bases at V and 7 bases at J, with 19 bases between the two ends. Profiled with immunoSEQ multiplex PCR; TCRdb holds only in-frame clones, not every one. The sample lists some 73,000 clones, about 90% seen once, with roughly 3.8% in the top ten. The sequenced sample was PBMCs. This clonotype was sampled from a woman aged 18 to 35 in good health and CMV-seropositive. V gene TRBV4-3 combines with J gene TRBJ2-7, with a tentative D call TRBD2 (5 bases). The CDR3 sequence: CASSQDFPPLAREQYF. The DNA of the CDR3 is TGCGCCAGCAGCCAAGATTTCCCCCCCCTAGCTCGGGAGCAGTACTTC.